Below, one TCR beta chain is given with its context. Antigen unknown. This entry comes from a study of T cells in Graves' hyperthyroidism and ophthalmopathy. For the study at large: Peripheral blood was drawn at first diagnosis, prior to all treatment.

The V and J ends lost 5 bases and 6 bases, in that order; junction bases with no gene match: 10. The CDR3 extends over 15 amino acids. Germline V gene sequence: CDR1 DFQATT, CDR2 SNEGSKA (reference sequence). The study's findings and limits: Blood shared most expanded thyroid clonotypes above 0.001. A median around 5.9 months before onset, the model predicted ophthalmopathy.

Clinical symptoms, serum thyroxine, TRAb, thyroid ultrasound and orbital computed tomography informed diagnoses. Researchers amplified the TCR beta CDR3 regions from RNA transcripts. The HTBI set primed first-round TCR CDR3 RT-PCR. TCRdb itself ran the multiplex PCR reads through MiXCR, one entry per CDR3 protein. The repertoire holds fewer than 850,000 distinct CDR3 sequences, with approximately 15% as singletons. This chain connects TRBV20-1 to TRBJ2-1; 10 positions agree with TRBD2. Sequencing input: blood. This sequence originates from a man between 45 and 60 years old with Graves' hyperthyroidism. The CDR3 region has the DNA TGCAGTGCTTTCAGGGTAGCGGGAGGAGCCAATGAGCAGTTCTTC. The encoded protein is CSAFRVAGGANEQFF.